Presented here are 18 T cell receptor beta chains from one specimen sequenced in a study of cytomegalovirus exposure and HLA in healthy donors. Only in-frame clones appear in the TCRdb table, and some are missing; sequencing was by immunoSEQ multiplex PCR. The sample holds under 85,000 clones, more than 85% seen once. What was sequenced was PBMCs. Source of these receptors: a man aged 18 to 30 in good health and CMV-seropositive.

This rearrangement joins TRBV7-9 to TRBJ2-5; possibly TRBD2 for D (6 bases). V shed 5 bases and J shed 5 bases, with 15 bases lying between them. CDR3 size: 14 residues. Looked up from germline, CDR1 is SEHNR and CDR2 is FQNEAQ (reference sequence). The CDR3 sequence is CASSEAGGWETQYF. CDR3 coding DNA: TGTGCCAGCAGCGAAGCGGGCGGTTGGGAGACCCAGTACTTC. The entire variable domain, with the rest obtained from reference TRBV7-9 and TRBJ2-5, is as follows: DTGVSQNPRHKITKRGQNVTFRCDPISEHNRLYWYRQTLGQGPEFLTYFQNEAQLEKSRLLSDRFSAERPKGSFSTLEIQRTEQGDSAMYLCASSEAGGWETQYFGPGTRLLVL.

This sequence joins TRBV9 and TRBJ2-7; D is possibly TRBD2 (6 bases). The CDR3 is 16 amino acids. Germline CDR1 is SGDLS and CDR2 is YYNGEE. The V end was cut by 0 bases, the J end by 2 bases, with 15 bases between. Here the CDR3 DNA reads TGTGCCAGCAGCGTAGGCGACTCCGGGAGCACCTACGAGCAGTACTTC. This sequence encodes CASSVGDSGSTYEQYF.

The rearrangement joins TRBV5-4 to TRBJ2-3; 11 bases map to TRBD2. V was clipped by 4 bases and J by 0 bases; unmatched bases: 7. CDR1 is SGHNT, CDR2 YYREEE, per germline (reference sequence). This CDR3 spans 17 amino acids. The CDR3 loop is CASSGVGTSGSTDTQYF. The DNA for the CDR3 is TGTGCCAGCAGCGGGGTAGGGACTAGCGGCAGCACAGATACGCAGTATTTT.

V gene TRBV10-3 combines with J gene TRBJ2-4; 10 nucleotides match TRBD2. After removal of 2 bases from V and 8 bases from J, the junction contained 9 bases not matched to a gene. CDR1 and CDR2 (germline): ENHRY, SYGVKD. The CDR3 contains 16 residues. The CDR3 sequence: CAISEGAGGRKDIQYF. For the CDR3, the DNA is TGTGCCATCAGTGAGGGAGCGGGAGGGCGAAAGGACATTCAGTACTTC.

This sequence joins TRBV5-6 and TRBJ2-7; TRBD2 is a possible D gene (7 bases). V shed 3 bases and J shed 2 bases, with 15 bases lying between them. Germline values: CDR1 SGHDT, CDR2 YYEEEE. The CDR3 spans 15 residues. The CDR3 DNA sequence: TGTGCCAGCAGCTACACGATCGGGGGGCCCTACGAGCAGTACTTC. Protein sequence: CASSYTIGGPYEQYF.

The chain recombines TRBV27 with TRBJ2-2, with D possibly matching TRBD2 (5 bases). Per germline, CDR1 MNHEY and CDR2 SMNVEV (reference sequence). The CDR3 is made up of 16 amino acids. V lost 3 bases and J 3 bases, leaving 14 bases between the germline ends. In nucleotides, the CDR3 is TGTGCCAGCAGTTTCCTTAAGACCGGGGACACCGGGGAGCTGTTTTTT. Its translation is CASSFLKTGDTGELFF.

The chain uses TRBV25-1 and TRBJ2-3; 9 bases are a match to TRBD2. This CDR3 has 15 residues. The V segment lost 3 bases and the J segment 5 bases; nucleotides outside the gene matches: 6. The germline V gene encodes CDR1 MGHDK and CDR2 SYGVNS. CDR3: CASSEGGRALDTQYF. The CDR3 region has the DNA TGTGCCAGCAGTGAGGGCGGGAGGGCCTTAGATACGCAGTATTTT.

This chain joins TRBV5-1 and TRBJ1-4, with TRBD1 matching over 8 bases. Trimming cost V 4 bases and J 0 bases; bases outside gene matches: 5. Germline CDR1 and CDR2: SGHRS and YFSETQ. This CDR3 is built from 16 residues. Here the CDR3 reads CASSEGQEATNEKLFF. The CDR3 nucleotides are TGCGCCAGCAGCGAGGGACAGGAAGCAACTAATGAAAAACTGTTTTTT.

The V and J genes are TRBV30 and TRBJ1-3; D not certain. Trimming cost V 0 bases and J 0 bases, with 6 bases left between them. Germline V gene data show CDR1 as GTSNPN and CDR2 as SVGIG (reference sequence). This CDR3 is built from 14 residues. The CDR3 protein is CAWSVSVSGNTIYF. The CDR3 coding sequence is TGTGCCTGGAGTGTATCTGTCTCTGGAAACACCATATATTTT. Based on the CDR3 plus reference TRBV30 and TRBJ1-3, the full variable domain is SQTIHQWPATLVQPVGSPLSLECTVEGTSNPNLYWYRQAAGRGLQLLFYSVGIGQISSEVPQNLSASRPQDRQFILSSKKLLLSDSGFYLCAWSVSVSGNTIYFGEGSWLTVV.

This rearrangement joins TRBV29-1 to TRBJ1-1, with TRBD1 as a possible D gene (5 bases). CDR1 is SQVTM and CDR2 is ANQGSEA in the germline V gene. The V end lost 7 bases, the J end lost 1 base, and 7 bases lay between the germline ends. CDR3 length: 11 amino acids. CDR3: CSATGNTEAFF. The CDR3 nucleotides are TGCAGCGCTACAGGGAACACTGAAGCTTTCTTT.

The V call is TRBV29-1, the J call TRBJ2-7, with a possible D match to TRBD1 (7 bases). CDR1 is SQVTM, CDR2 ANQGSEA, per germline. Trimming stripped 0 bases from V and 5 bases from J, with 14 bases between. There are 14 residues in the CDR3. Here the CDR3 reads CSVEDRGTVNEQYF. Written as DNA, the CDR3 is TGCAGCGTTGAAGATCGGGGGACAGTCAACGAGCAGTACTTC.

This rearrangement joins TRBV7-3 to TRBJ2-2, with TRBD2 as a possible D gene (5 bases). The CDR3 contains 12 residues. Germline-derived CDR1 and CDR2 are SGHTA and FQGTGA. Deletions cut 4 bases from V and 8 bases from J, with 8 bases between. The CDR3 sequence is CASSSPGGELFF. The CDR3 region has the DNA TGTGCCAGCAGCTCCCCGGGGGGGGAGCTGTTTTTT.

J is TRBJ1-1 and V is TRBV5-1, with D tentatively TRBD1 (6 bases). The CDR3 runs to 18 residues. Germline V gene sequence: CDR1 SGHRS, CDR2 YFSETQ. Trimming took 2 bases from V and 0 from J, leaving 20 bases between them. CDR3 protein: CASSFGQFPRPMNTEAFF. CDR3 nucleotides: TGCGCCAGCAGCTTCGGACAGTTCCCTCGGCCTATGAACACTGAAGCTTTCTTT. Full variable domain (missing parts from reference TRBV5-1 and TRBJ1-1): KAGVTQTPRYLIKTRGQQVTLSCSPISGHRSVSWYQQTPGQGLQFLFEYFSETQRNKGNFPGRFSGRQFSNSRSEMNVSTLELGDSALYLCASSFGQFPRPMNTEAFFGQGTRLTVV.

J is TRBJ2-5 and V is TRBV28; possibly TRBD2 for D (6 bases). V was shortened by 3 bases and J by 6 bases, with 14 bases between the two germline ends. The CDR3 is made up of 14 amino acids. CDR1 is MDHEN, CDR2 SYDVKM, per germline. The CDR3 region is CASSFWGDRKTQYF. CDR3 DNA sequence: TGTGCCAGCAGTTTTTGGGGGGATAGAAAGACCCAGTACTTC.

The chain couples TRBV9 to TRBJ2-6; the match to TRBD1 covers 8 bases. Trimming took 3 bases from V and 0 from J; bases not matched to a gene: 14. The CDR3 runs 20 residues. Per the germline V gene, CDR1 is SGDLS and CDR2 is YYNGEE. The CDR3 nucleotides read TGTGCCAGCAGCGCCCGGGACCCGGACAGGGACTTCTCTGGGGCCAACGTCCTGACTTTC. It encodes CASSARDPDRDFSGANVLTF.

The chain has TRBV30 and TRBJ1-4, with 8 nucleotides matching TRBD1. V lost 3 bases and J lost 2; bases outside the gene matches: 2. The CDR3 contains 14 residues. Germline CDR1 GTSNPN, CDR2 SVGIG (reference sequence). The CDR3 spells CAWRRQGTNEKLFF. The CDR3 DNA is TGTGCCTGGAGGAGACAGGGGACTAATGAAAAACTGTTTTTT.

The chain recombines TRBV21-1 with TRBJ2-1; the table names TRBD2, a call not compared with the DNA. TRBV21-1 is designated a pseudogene. The CDR3 runs to 15 residues. The CDR3 DNA follows: TGTGCCAGCAGCACGAGGACCGGACTTGGCGGTGAGCAGTTCTTC. Encoded protein: CASSTRTGLGGEQFF.

This rearrangement joins TRBV11-3 to TRBJ2-2; tentatively, D is TRBD2 (5 bases). Germline loops: CDR1 SGHNT, CDR2 YENEEA. The V end lost 5 bases, the J end lost 4 bases, and 17 bases lay between the germline ends. This CDR3 comprises 16 residues. The chain's CDR3 is CASSPKRGVGTGELFF. The CDR3 DNA reads TGTGCCAGCAGCCCCAAACGGGGAGTTGGCACCGGGGAGCTGTTTTTT.